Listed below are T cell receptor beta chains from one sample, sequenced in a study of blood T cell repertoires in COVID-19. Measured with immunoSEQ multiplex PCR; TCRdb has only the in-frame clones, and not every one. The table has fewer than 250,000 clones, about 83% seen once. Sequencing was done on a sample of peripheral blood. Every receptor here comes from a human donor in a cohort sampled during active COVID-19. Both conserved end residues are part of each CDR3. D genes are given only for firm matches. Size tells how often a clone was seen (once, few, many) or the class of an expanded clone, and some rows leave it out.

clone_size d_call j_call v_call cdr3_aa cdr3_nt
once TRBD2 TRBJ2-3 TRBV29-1 CSARLAGRGLYTDTQYF TGCAGCGCCCGACTAGCGGGACGGGGATTATACACAGATACGCAGTATTTT
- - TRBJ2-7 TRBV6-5 CASSTVKRTNYEQYF TGTGCCAGCAGTACAGTTAAGAGGACAAACTACGAGCAGTACTTC
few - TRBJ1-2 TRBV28 CASSQGQNYGYTF TGTGCCAGCAGCCAGGGACAAAACTATGGCTACACCTTC
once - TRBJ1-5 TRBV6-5 CASSYSRFREPQHF TGTGCCAGCAGTTACTCGAGGTTCAGGGAGCCCCAGCATTTT
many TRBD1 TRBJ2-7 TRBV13 CASSFKGANEQYF TGTGCCAGCAGCTTTAAGGGGGCCAACGAGCAGTACTTC
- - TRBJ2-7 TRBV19 CASSIRGSSSYEQYF TGTGCCAGTAGTATTCGCGGGTCGAGCTCCTACGAGCAGTACTTC
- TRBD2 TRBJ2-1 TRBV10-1 CASSGGSGRAEQFF TGCGCCAGCAGTGGTGGTAGCGGGAGGGCCGAGCAGTTCTTC
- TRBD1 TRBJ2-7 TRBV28 CASSVQKTGGHDEQYF TGTGCCAGCAGCGTACAAAAGACAGGGGGCCACGACGAGCAGTACTTC
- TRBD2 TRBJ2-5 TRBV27 CASSLFGRTSGSFETQYF TGTGCCAGCAGTTTATTCGGGCGGACTAGCGGGAGTTTTGAGACCCAGTACTTC
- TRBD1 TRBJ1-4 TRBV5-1 CASSYGQGDEKLFF TGCGCCAGCAGCTACGGACAGGGGGATGAAAAACTGTTTTTT
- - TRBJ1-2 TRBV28 CASSLSGYGYTF TGTGCCAGCAGTTTATCAGGCTATGGCTACACCTTC
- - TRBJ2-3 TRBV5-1 CASSSGRTGNTDPQYF TGCGCCAGCAGCTCGGGAAGAACCGGGAACACAGATCCGCAGTATTTT
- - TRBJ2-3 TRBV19 CASRPVQSTDTQYF TGTGCCAGTAGGCCCGTGCAGTCCACAGATACGCAGTATTTT
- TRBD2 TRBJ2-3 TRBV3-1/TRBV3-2 CASSQLAGGLTDTQYF TGTGCCAGCAGCCAACTAGCGGGGGGACTCACAGATACGCAGTATTTT
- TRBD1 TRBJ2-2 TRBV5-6 CASRAPRGTGNTGELFF TGTGCCAGCAGAGCCCCACGCGGGACAGGGAACACCGGGGAGCTGTTTTTT
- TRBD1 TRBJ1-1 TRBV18 CASSPPTGMNTEAFF TGTGCCAGCTCACCCCCGACAGGGATGAACACTGAAGCTTTCTTT
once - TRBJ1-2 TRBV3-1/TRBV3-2 CASSQGSRGNGYTF TGTGCCAGCAGCCAAGGTTCGCGAGGAAATGGCTACACCTTC
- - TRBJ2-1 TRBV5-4 CASSPTREIGNEQFF TGTGCCAGCAGCCCTACAAGGGAGATTGGCAATGAGCAGTTCTTC
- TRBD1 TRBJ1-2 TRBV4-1 CASSQPGGLTGNYGYTF TGCGCCAGCAGCCAACCTGGGGGATTGACAGGGAACTATGGCTACACCTTC
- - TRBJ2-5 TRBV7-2 CASSLQRQETQYF TGTGCCAGCAGCTTACAACGGCAAGAGACCCAGTACTTC
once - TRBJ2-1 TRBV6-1 CASSDERGRDYNEQFF TGTGCCAGCAGTGACGAAAGAGGGCGGGATTACAATGAGCAGTTCTTC
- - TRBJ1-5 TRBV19 CASSMGPDQPQHF TGTGCCAGTAGTATGGGCCCAGATCAGCCCCAGCATTTT
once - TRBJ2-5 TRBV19 CASSMRQTETQYF TGTGCCAGTAGTATGAGACAGACCGAGACCCAGTACTTC
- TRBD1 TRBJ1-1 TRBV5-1 CASSESRDRVGTEAFF TGCGCCAGCAGCGAGTCCCGGGACAGGGTCGGCACTGAAGCTTTCTTT
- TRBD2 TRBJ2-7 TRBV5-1 CASSLDVRTSLEQYF TGCGCCAGCAGCTTGGACGTTCGGACTAGCCTCGAGCAGTACTTC
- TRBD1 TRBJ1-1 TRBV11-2 CASSSIRGPQGEAFF TGTGCCAGCAGCTCCATACGGGGACCACAGGGGGAAGCTTTCTTT
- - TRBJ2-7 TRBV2 CASSEPLVIGYEQYF TGTGCCAGCAGTGAACCGCTAGTGATTGGGTACGAGCAGTACTTC
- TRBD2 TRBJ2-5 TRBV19 CASRRAGTYQETQYF TGTGCCAGTAGAAGAGCGGGGACGTACCAAGAGACCCAGTACTTC
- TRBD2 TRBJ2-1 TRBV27 CASSLRRAGIFYNEQFF TGTGCCAGCAGTTTACGAAGAGCGGGGATCTTTTACAATGAGCAGTTCTTC
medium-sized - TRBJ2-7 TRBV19 CASSNRGGEQYF TGTGCCAGTAGTAACCGCGGAGGCGAGCAGTACTTC
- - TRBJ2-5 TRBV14 CASSQTQGTQETQYF TGTGCCAGCAGCCAGACCCAGGGGACCCAAGAGACCCAGTACTTC
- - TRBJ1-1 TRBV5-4 CASSMTGHTEAFF TGTGCCAGCAGTATGACTGGTCACACTGAAGCTTTCTTT
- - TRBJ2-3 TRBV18 CASSRGTDTQYF TGTGCCAGCTCGAGGGGCACAGATACGCAGTATTTT